This TCR beta chain emerged from a study of CXCR3-negative and CXCR3-positive naive CD8 T cells (dated by TCRdb to the late 2010s). About the study as a whole: In total, 120 million to 150 million TRB reads were obtained, which works out to roughly 1.5 +/- 0.3 million reads per library. Diversity and physicochemical repertoire analyses were performed on about a dozen donors pooled from two independent experiments. For the TRBV-TRBJ cluster analysis, the naive subsets came from 5 or 6 donors, while the memory cells came from 3 donors.

For every CD8+ T cell subset, under 350,000 cells were flow-sorted straight into RLT lysis buffer, and each subset was sorted in triplicate. To keep memory contaminants out, a stringent definition of naive CD8+ T cells was applied: CD45RO-CCR7+CD27+CD95-. Using standard density gradient centrifugation, peripheral blood mononuclear cells were isolated from buffy coats. Naive CXCR3-negative and CXCR3-positive CD8+ T cells were flow-sorted on a FACSAria III. Total RNA was extracted from sorted cells using an RNeasy Mini Kit. Study-wide conclusions, independent of this receptor: Freshly isolated PBMCs were used for most assays because CXCR3 expression went down partially after cryopreservation. Both naive subsets had comparably high repertoire diversity, while memory CD8+ T cells had much lower repertoire diversity. TRB CDR3s from CXCR3-positive naive cells showed higher hydrophobicity (lower Kidera factor 4), lower energy, and higher strength and volume indices than CXCR3-negative naive cells. Because surface CD5, which has been linked to self-reactivity in mice, was comparable between naive subsets, TCR interaction strength was also inferred from TRB CDR3 physicochemical properties. Within the same donor, TRBV-TRBJ usage looked similar between naive CXCR3-negative and CXCR3-positive cells, but memory cells had distinct patterns.

The CDR3 contains 15 residues, cysteine and phenylalanine counted. The DNA is unrecorded. The germline V gene encodes CDR1 SEHNR and CDR2 FQNEAQ (reference sequence). The listed sequencing device is NextSeq 550. The Human TCR Profiling Kit (MiLaboratory) was used to prepare UMI-labeled 5' RACE TRB cDNA libraries. cDNA synthesis used the entire amount of extracted RNA, and PCR amplification then used the entire amount of cDNA produced. Libraries were prepared in parallel with an identical number of PCR cycles. From the authors' description of their analysis: With a requirement of at least two reads per UMI, MIGEC and MiXCR extracted about 50,000 +/- 10,000 unique UMI-labeled TRB cDNA molecules per library. Each library averaged roughly 40,000 +/- 10,000 functional in-frame TRB CDR3 nucleotide clonotypes without stop codons. After each sample was downsampled to 5000 UMI-labeled TRB molecules, VDJtools was used to calculate diversity metrics such as normalized Shannon-Wiener and Chao1. For the central five CDR3 residues, VDJtools calculated physicochemical properties weighted by clonotype size, namely interaction energy, strength, volume and Kidera factor 4. After the reads were reprocessed by TCRdb, one entry was made per CDR3 protein sequence, with no DNA. None of the V and J calls come from the authors' own analysis; TCRdb made them. The sample table holds around 6,700 distinct CDR3 sequences. In total, the top ten clones hold about 1.6% of the sample.

Frequency alone marks this clonotype as medium-sized (0.01 to 0.1%); no count is stored. The antigen it recognizes is unknown. The clonotype comes from a human donor in good health. Some clones in this sample may be carry-over from other donors' samples. The chain is encoded by TRBV7-9 joined to TRBJ2-1; TCRdb outputs TRBD1, but without DNA this stays unchecked. Source material: naive CXCR3- CD8+ T cells from blood. The sample's cell subset or site label, in plain terms: CD45RO-CCR7+CD27+CD95- naive CD8+ T cells lacking CXCR3 (TNR3-). The CDR3 reads as follows: CASSDQGQGLGEQFF.